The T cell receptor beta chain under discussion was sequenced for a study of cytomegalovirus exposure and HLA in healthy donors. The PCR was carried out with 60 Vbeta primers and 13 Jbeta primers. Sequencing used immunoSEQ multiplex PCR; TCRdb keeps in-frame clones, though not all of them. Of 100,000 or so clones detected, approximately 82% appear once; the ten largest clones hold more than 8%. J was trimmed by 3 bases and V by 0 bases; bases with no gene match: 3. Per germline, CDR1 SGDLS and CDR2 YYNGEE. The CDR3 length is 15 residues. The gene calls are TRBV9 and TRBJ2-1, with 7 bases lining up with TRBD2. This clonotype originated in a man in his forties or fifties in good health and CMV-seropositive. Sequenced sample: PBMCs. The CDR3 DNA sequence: TGTGCCAGCAGCGTAGGAGCGGGGAGCTACAATGAGCAGTTCTTC. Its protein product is CASSVGAGSYNEQFF. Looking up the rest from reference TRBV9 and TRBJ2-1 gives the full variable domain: DSGVTQTPKHLITATGQRVTLRCSPRSGDLSVYWYQQSLDQGLQFLIQYYNGEERAKGNILERFSAQQFPDLHSELNLSSLELGDSALYFCASSVGAGSYNEQFFGPGTRLTVL.